The 8 T cell receptor beta chains below all came from one sample that was sequenced in a study of CD4 T cells in relation to SARS-CoV-2 and coronaviruses (dated by TCRdb to about 2021). The receptor library was made with the immunoSEQ multiplex PCR assay. TCRdb carries this immuneACCESS record with in-frame sequences only. Its versions omit some clonotypes, under half of them owing to an unresolved V gene in the studies checked, with the rest unexplained. This sample lists 25,000 or so clones; 73% were detected once. The top ten constitute roughly a fifth of the sample. No antigen has been identified for these receptors. CD4+ T cells from unexposed donors were collected before the COVID-19 pandemic (2011-2018). After about 9 days of culture, CD4+ T cells were isolated with the EasySep CD4+ T cell isolation kit. Sequencing input: CD4+ T cells from PBMCs, cultured in vitro. These receptors all stem from a human donor in good health.

This clone was seen once. The chain is built from TRBV6-5 and TRBJ2-7, with TRBD2 matching over 7 bases. Germline trimming cut 3 bases from V and 2 bases from J; bases unmatched to any gene: 4. The CDR3 length is 14 residues. Germline CDR1 reads MNHEY; CDR2 reads SVGAGI. DNA of the CDR3: TGTGCCAGCAGTTATGGGGGGAGGGCCTACGAGCAGTACTTC. It encodes CASSYGGRAYEQYF.

This rearrangement joins TRBV9 to TRBJ2-1; 8 nucleotides align to TRBD2. Germline V lookup: CDR1 SGDLS, CDR2 YYNGEE. Trimming at V came to 1 base and at J to 1 base, leaving 1 base not matched to a gene. The CDR3 runs to 15 residues. The CDR3 loop reads CASSVLAGSYNEQFF. CDR3 DNA sequence: TGTGCCAGCAGCGTATTAGCGGGGTCCTACAATGAGCAGTTCTTC.

This chain uses TRBV3-1 (or the pseudogene TRBV3-2) with TRBJ2-7; 11 bases map to TRBD1. Per the germline V gene, CDR1 is LGHDT and CDR2 is YNNKEL (reference sequence). J was trimmed by 4 bases and V by 6 bases; bases with no gene match: 5. The CDR3 totals 14 residues. The CDR3 DNA reads as TGTGCCAGCAGTAGGACAGGGGGCGAGTACGAGCAGTACTTC. This sequence encodes CASSRTGGEYEQYF.

The V gene is TRBV7-8, the J gene TRBJ2-1, with 9 bases fitting TRBD2. V lost 5 bases and J lost 8; bases outside the gene matches: 7. The CDR3 spans 14 residues. Germline V lookup: CDR1 SGHVS, CDR2 FQNEAQ. The DNA for the CDR3 is TGTGCCAGCAGCAAGAGGACTAGCGATTATGAGCAGTTCTTC. This codes for CASSKRTSDYEQFF.

The chain couples TRBV18 to TRBJ2-7, with 7 bases identical to TRBD1. Germline assignment: CDR1 KGHSH and CDR2 LQKENI. V was pared by 0 bases and J by 0 bases, with 8 bases of the junction left unmatched. The CDR3 runs to 17 residues. The CDR3 loop reads CASSPPLGQAISYEQYF. In DNA form, the CDR3 reads TGTGCCAGCTCACCACCGCTTGGACAGGCTATCTCCTACGAGCAGTACTTC.

This clone was seen more than once but under ten times. The chain combines TRBV11-2 with TRBJ1-2; D possibly corresponds to TRBD1 (5 bases). The CDR3 contains 17 residues. With 4 bases removed from V and 7 bases from J, the gap between germline ends came to 25 bases. The germline V gene encodes CDR1 SGHAT and CDR2 FQNNGV. DNA of the CDR3: TGTGCCAGCAGCTCCGTTCGGGACCGCCATCGTAGTAGTGGCTACACCTTC. Protein product: CASSSVRDRHRSSGYTF.

This clone was detected only a few times. The chain employs TRBV19 and TRBJ1-3; no clear D gene. Germline CDR1 is LNHDA and CDR2 is SQIVND (reference sequence). V was trimmed by 5 bases and J by 0 bases, leaving 8 bases between them. The CDR3 runs 14 residues. The CDR3 sequence is CASSRAVSGNTIYF. As DNA, the CDR3 is TGTGCCAGTAGTCGCGCAGTCTCTGGAAACACCATATATTTT. Full variable domain (remainder filled in from reference TRBV19 and TRBJ1-3): DGGITQSPKYLFRKEGQNVTLSCEQNLNHDAMYWYRQDPGQGLRLIYYSQIVNDFQKGDIAEGYSVSREKKESFPLTVTSAQKNPTAFYLCASSRAVSGNTIYFGEGSWLTVV.

The genes are TRBV30 and TRBJ2-3, with no clear D. Germline loops: CDR1 GTSNPN, CDR2 SVGIG (reference sequence). CDR3 length equals 15 residues. The germline V and J ends were trimmed by 0 bases and 3 bases, with 13 bases remaining between them. The CDR3 region is CAWSVDSGLTDTQYF. The CDR3 coding sequence is TGTGCCTGGAGTGTAGATTCCGGGCTAACAGATACGCAGTATTTT.